The subject of this entry is one T cell receptor beta chain. Its antigen is unknown. Base qualities are not at hand, and no much larger clone is one base apart. CDR1 and CDR2, per the germline V gene, are SGHRS and YFSETQ. After removal of 0 bases from V and 6 bases from J, the junction retains 11 bases not matched to a gene. The cysteine opens and the phenylalanine closes a CDR3 of 18 amino acids. Only the CDR3 DNA is retained, 54 bases long and in frame from the first base. The data stem from a study of cytomegalovirus exposure and HLA in healthy donors (dated by TCRdb to about 2017). The study in broad terms: According to an earlier analysis of 587 of the donors, about 179 million T cells yielded 120 million or so unique TCR beta sequences and about 300 Gb of sequence data. Around 330 gigabases of sequencing data and approximately 91 million unique TCR sequences made up an early release that covered approximately 650 HLA-typed donors. Among the approximately 430 genotyped donors, approximately 76% belonged to the genetic ancestry cluster associated with self-reported Caucasian donors. The study aimed to test whether cataloging public T cell receptors could reveal signatures of past pathogen exposure. The study profiled the T cell repertoires of fewer than 850 subjects by immunosequencing and related them to cytomegalovirus serostatus. A separate validation cohort of about 110 different subjects was used in addition to the roughly 620-subject first cohort. High-throughput TCR immunosequencing, statistical association of individual TCRs with disease status, and machine learning were combined to predict cytomegalovirus infection status. A later analysis re-examined previously published TCR beta repertoires from about 700 donors and added high-resolution HLA genotyping to investigate patterns of TCR occurrence. Rather than using new phenotypic data, the later analysis identified candidate immune exposures from TCR beta sequences and from how often those sequences occurred across donors. An earlier analysis of a few hundred of the donors applied high-throughput TCR beta sequencing to assess whether each TCR beta V gene segment acted as functional or pseudogenic. Donor age, sex, ethnicity and CMV serostatus were compiled alongside the repertoire data. In a later genetic analysis, genome-wide SNP genotypes for about 55% of the roughly 700 donors were used, and that subset was treated as a discovery cohort. Every discovery cohort repertoire had been produced on one sequencing platform. HLA typing covered class I and class II loci at four-digit resolution. Typing coverage varied by locus: roughly 620-640 donors for A, B, C, DRB1 and DQB1; approximately 560 for DQA1; over 600 for DPA1; roughly 450 for DPB1. Because of strong linkage in the cohort, roughly five DR-DQ haplotypes were treated as single units for association and clustering. Among under 450 genotyped donors of the cohort, an average of 235,054 unique TCR beta nucleotide sequences were sequenced per donor, about a sixth of them non-productive.

Broader findings and caveats from the paper: Assigning TCR associations to individual alleles was difficult when HLA alleles, especially DR and DQ, strongly co-occurred. According to a later analysis, most CMV-associated TCR beta chains appeared to be HLA-restricted, and the HLA associations seemed to be driven largely by CMV exposure. In a later genetic analysis, a missense DCLRE1C variant was associated with V-gene and J-gene trimming of TCR beta chains, and the association was replicated in an independent cohort. Sequencing depth was assumed to be roughly uniform across donors in the presence/absence analyses, though that assumption may not hold. An earlier analysis of some 590 of the donors showed that most TCR beta V segments appeared in productive rearrangements either about 87% or about 30% of the time, which broadly matched IMGT annotations. A later analysis reported that several top co-occurrence clusters appeared linked to parvovirus B19, influenza, CMV and Epstein-Barr virus. Most TCR sequences were observed very rarely across donors, whereas some public TCRs were present in many individuals. In a later analysis, HLA-associated TCR beta chains showed more clonal expansion and lower generation probabilities than non-associated chains that were equally common. Some IMGT-functional V segments, including TRBV6-2 and TRBV6-3, could not be distinguished by the 87-base-pair reads and were therefore excluded. The study gave a list of 150 to 200 TCR beta chains associated with cytomegalovirus. A further reported finding was that TCR beta sequences accurately predicted the HLA-A and HLA-B alleles for most subjects in the first cohort. According to the authors, the approach could potentially be generalized to other disease states and immunological phenotypes. About 17 rarely observed V segments, including chromosome 9 orphons, were excluded from the earlier analysis of some 590 of the donors because counts were too low. Compared with the approximately 670-donor mean, donors in an Asian-associated ancestry cluster had fewer N-insertions in productive TCRs, according to a later genetic analysis. The sequencing pipeline was judged likely to have produced a cluster of highly shared sequence variants as a technical artifact. Because some donors lacked HLA typing at each locus, the association tests relied only on the typed subset. Specific HLA alleles were associated with 15,000 to 20,000 TCR beta sequences at a false discovery rate of 0.05 in a later analysis. In a later analysis, TCR association rates were found to vary across HLA loci, with the most associated TCRs seen for DRB1 alleles and the fewest for HLA-C alleles. Immune exposure information for the cohort was limited to CMV serostatus. The classifier was reported to diagnose cytomegalovirus status with high specificity and sensitivity in both the original and validation cohorts. A few of the identified cytomegalovirus-associated TCR beta chains were confirmed in vitro to be specific for cytomegalovirus antigens. This cohort had only TCR beta chains sequenced, and the lack of alpha or paired-chain data limited which features could be detected. Correlated functional status among segregating V segments might be attributable to linkage disequilibrium, but an unknown experimental factor could not be ruled out.

Library preparation employed the immunoSEQ multiplex PCR assay. For the multiplex PCR, a mixture combining 60 forward primers for TCR Vbeta segments and 13 reverse primers for TCR Jbeta segments was used. The CDR3 region of rearranged TCR beta genes was amplified from genomic DNA with a multiplex PCR assay. Amplified TCR beta libraries were sequenced as 87-base-pair reads on the Illumina HiSeq System. Per the authors' processing: Across the 500 to 700 repertoires, a later analysis counted some 81 million unique TCR beta chains, 9.5 million to 12 million of which were shared by at least two donors. Raw reads were error-corrected and collapsed into unique sequences by a nearest-neighbor algorithm in which closely related sequences were merged to remove PCR and sequencing errors. To assign V, D and J gene segments, CDR3 sequences were aligned to IMGT reference sequences. For a sequence to be retained, a match of at least six nucleotides to both a V gene segment and a J gene segment was required. Rearrangements were called productive when the CDR3 lacked stop codons and stayed in frame with V and J; all others were non-productive. CDR3 was defined according to IMGT convention as the region running from the second conserved V-encoded cysteine to the conserved J-encoded phenylalanine. The earlier analysis of 587 of the donors excluded sequences that lacked an unambiguous match to a single V gene segment. An earlier analysis of several hundred of the donors called V segments functional above 56.7% productive rearrangements and segregating when the between-donor standard deviation exceeded 5%. A statistical classification framework was developed to diagnose cytomegalovirus status using the catalog of TCR beta chain sequences. V and J gene assignment, in a later analysis, came from comparing TCR nucleotide sequences with IMGT/GENE-DB human TR gene sequences. A later analysis assigned CDR3 sequences and most-parsimonious VDJ recombination scenarios with the TCRdist pipeline. In a later analysis, each TCR beta chain was defined by its CDR3 amino acid sequence together with its V-gene family, and reads lacking a unique V-gene family were excluded. In a later analysis, 500 to 700 highly shared, low-generation-probability nucleotide sequences were removed to address suspected cross-contamination and a sequencing artifact. In a later analysis, a clonal expansion index was calculated for each public chain from normalized within-repertoire ranks of inferred template counts. In a later analysis, generation probabilities were computed using a VDJ recombination model fitted to out-of-frame rearrangements, and the results were checked against IGoR. In a later analysis, TCR-TCR, TCR-HLA and TCR-CMV co-occurrence was scored with hypergeometric tests, and a repertoire-size bias correction was applied to TCR pairs. False discovery rates were estimated in a later analysis by permuting HLA or CMV assignments 20 times. In a later analysis, co-occurring TCRs were grouped using DBSCAN, and TCRdist sequence similarity was added for clustering within HLA-allele-positive subsets. For co-occurrence clustering, repertoires with fewer than 30,000 or more than 120,000 public chains were excluded, along with a handful of repertoires with anomalous nucleotide sharing. Sourced from immuneACCESS, this table was stored by TCRdb with only in-frame sequences that have V and J called. A share of the clones is absent; for the studies checked, an unresolved V gene accounts for under half, and the remainder has no known explanation. Clone size and V and J calls were adopted from that table, with D and trimming inferred from the DNA. The sample table holds roughly 110,000 clones, of which around 70% were seen once. Around 5% of the sample is held by the ten biggest clonotypes.

The cohort comprised approximately 700 healthy bone marrow donors. At the time of sampling, every cohort member was nominally healthy, though immune exposures that went unrecorded were likely present. The donor was CMV seropositive and was included in the group of 289 seropositive cohort members. A peripheral blood sample was provided by each donor, and peripheral blood mononuclear cells were used for TCR beta sequencing. Genomic DNA extraction from the blood cell samples was performed with the Qiagen DNeasy Blood Extraction Kit. The origin of this receptor is a man aged 25-40 years in good health and CMV-seropositive. The chain links TRBV5-1 with TRBJ2-3, with 12 middle bases fitting TRBD1. Sequenced: PBMCs. The bases are TGCGCCAGCAGCTTGGTTGGGACAGGGGGCGGCCCGGGTGATACGCAGTATTTT. Translated, it gives CASSLVGTGGGPGDTQYF.